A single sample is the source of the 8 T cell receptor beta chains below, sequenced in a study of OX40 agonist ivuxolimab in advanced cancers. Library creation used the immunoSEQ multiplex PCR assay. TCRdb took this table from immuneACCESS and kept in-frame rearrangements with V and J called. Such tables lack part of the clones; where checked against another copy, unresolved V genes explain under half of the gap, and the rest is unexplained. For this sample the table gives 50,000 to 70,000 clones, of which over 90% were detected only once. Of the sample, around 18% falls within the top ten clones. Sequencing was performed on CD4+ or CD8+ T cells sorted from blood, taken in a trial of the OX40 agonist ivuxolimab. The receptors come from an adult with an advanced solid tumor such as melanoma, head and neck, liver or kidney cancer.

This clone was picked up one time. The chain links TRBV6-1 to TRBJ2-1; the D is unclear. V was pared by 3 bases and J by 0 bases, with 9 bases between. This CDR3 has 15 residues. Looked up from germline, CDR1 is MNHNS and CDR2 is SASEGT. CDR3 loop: CASSDLMSSYNEQFF. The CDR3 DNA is TGTGCCAGCAGTGATCTTATGAGCTCCTACAATGAGCAGTTCTTC.

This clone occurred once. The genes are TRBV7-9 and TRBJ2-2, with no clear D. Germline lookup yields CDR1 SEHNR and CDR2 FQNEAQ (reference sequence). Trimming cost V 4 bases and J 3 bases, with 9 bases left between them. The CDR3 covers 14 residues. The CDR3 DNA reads TGTGCCAGCAGCTCTGGGATGGACACCGGGGAGCTGTTTTTT. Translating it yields CASSSGMDTGELFF.

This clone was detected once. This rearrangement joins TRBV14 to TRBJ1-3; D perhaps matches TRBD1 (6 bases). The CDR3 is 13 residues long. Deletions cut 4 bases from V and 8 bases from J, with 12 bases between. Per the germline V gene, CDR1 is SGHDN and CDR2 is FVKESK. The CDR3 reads CASSLKGGDTIYF. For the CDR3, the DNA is TGTGCCAGCAGCCTTAAAGGGGGAGACACCATATATTTT.

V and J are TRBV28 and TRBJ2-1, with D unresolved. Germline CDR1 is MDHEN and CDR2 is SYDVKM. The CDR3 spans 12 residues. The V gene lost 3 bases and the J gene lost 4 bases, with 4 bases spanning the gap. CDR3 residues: CASSFGYNEQFF. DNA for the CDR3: TGTGCCAGCAGTTTCGGGTACAATGAGCAGTTCTTC. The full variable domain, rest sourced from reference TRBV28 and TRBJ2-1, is DVKVTQSSRYLVKRTGEKVFLECVQDMDHENMFWYRQDPGLGLRLIYFSYDVKMKEKGDIPEGYSVSREKKERFSLILESASTNQTSMYLCASSFGYNEQFFGPGTRLTVL.

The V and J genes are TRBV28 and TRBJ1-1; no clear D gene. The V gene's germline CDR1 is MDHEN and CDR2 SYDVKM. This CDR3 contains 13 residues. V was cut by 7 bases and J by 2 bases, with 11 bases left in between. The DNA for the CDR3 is TGTGCCAGCACCCTAGGAGGAAACACTGAAGCTTTCTTT. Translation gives CASTLGGNTEAFF.

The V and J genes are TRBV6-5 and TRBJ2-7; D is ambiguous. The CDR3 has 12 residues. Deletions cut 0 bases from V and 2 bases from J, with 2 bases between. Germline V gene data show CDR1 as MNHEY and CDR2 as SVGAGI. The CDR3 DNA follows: TGTGCCAGCAGTTACTCTCCCTACGAGCAGTACTTC. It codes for CASSYSPYEQYF.

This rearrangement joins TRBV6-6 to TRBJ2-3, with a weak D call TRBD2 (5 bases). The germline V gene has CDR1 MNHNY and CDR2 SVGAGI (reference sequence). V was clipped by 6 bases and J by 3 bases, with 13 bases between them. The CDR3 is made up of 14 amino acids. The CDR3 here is CASSWAEGTDTQYF. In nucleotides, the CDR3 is TGTGCCAGCAGCTGGGCAGAGGGTACAGATACGCAGTATTTT.

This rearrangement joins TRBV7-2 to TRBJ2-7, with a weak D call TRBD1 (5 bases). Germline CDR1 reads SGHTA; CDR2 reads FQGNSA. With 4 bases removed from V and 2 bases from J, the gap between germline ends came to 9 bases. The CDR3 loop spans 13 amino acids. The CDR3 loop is CASSSGSTYEQYF. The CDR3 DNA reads TGTGCCAGCAGCTCAGGGTCCACCTACGAGCAGTACTTC.